This T cell receptor (beta chain) was sequenced during a study of blood T cell repertoires in COVID-19. Study background: Sites across the United States, Italy and Spain contributed samples from acute and convalescent COVID-19. PBMCs, B-cell-depleted T cells, or T cells provided the cDNA or gDNA that made up the material.

Per the authors' pipeline: Using reference gene primer amplification, nucleated cell counts were estimated. The method was immunoSEQ multiplex PCR; TCRdb's version includes in-frame clones alone and lacks a portion of them. The V and J calls and the clone size are those of that table, but D and trimming were determined from the DNA. In the table there are roughly 380,000 clones, 89% of which are singletons. Trimming at V came to 2 bases and at J to 7 bases, leaving 8 bases not matched to a gene. Per the germline V gene, CDR1 is GTSNPN and CDR2 is SVGIG (reference sequence). The CDR3 sequence is 14 residues long. The Seattle site enrolled patients during active infection and followed them longitudinally.

Specimen: peripheral blood. The TCR sequence derives from a woman in her thirties or forties with COVID-19, enrolled during active disease. The V and J genes are TRBV30 and TRBJ1-5, with 7 nucleotides matching TRBD1. The CDR3 coding sequence is TGTGCCTGGAGTAGGACAGGTTGGATCCAGCCCCAGCATTTT. It yields the protein CAWSRTGWIQPQHF.